This passage covers 23 T cell receptor beta chains from one sample sequenced in a study of OX40 agonist ivuxolimab in advanced cancers. Sequenced by immunoSEQ multiplex PCR; TCRdb stores in-frame clones only, minus some. This table has some 14,000 clones, more than 75% appearing once. The sequencing used CD4+ or CD8+ T cells sorted from blood, collected in a trial of the OX40 agonist ivuxolimab. Every receptor here comes from an adult with an advanced solid tumor such as melanoma, head and neck, liver or kidney cancer.

The rearrangement uses TRBV4-1 and TRBJ2-1; D unresolved. Germline V gene lookup returns CDR1 MGHRA and CDR2 YSYEKL. The V end lost 0 bases, the J end lost 8 bases, and 8 bases lay between the germline ends. This CDR3 has 13 amino acids. The CDR3 reads CASSQDPGDEQFF. CDR3 nucleotide sequence: TGCGCCAGCAGCCAAGACCCGGGTGATGAGCAGTTCTTC.

CDR3 protein: CASSVRGLAGPTDTQYF. For the CDR3, the DNA is TGTGCCAGCAGCGTTAGGGGACTAGCGGGTCCCACAGATACGCAGTATTTT. This rearrangement joins TRBV9 to TRBJ2-3; 12 bases map to TRBD2. The junction had 6 bases not matched to a gene; V was cut back by 2 bases and J by 2 bases. There are 17 residues in the CDR3. Germline V gene lookup returns CDR1 SGDLS and CDR2 YYNGEE.

This clone was counted between two and nine times. V usage is TRBV6-4 and J usage is TRBJ1-2; 8 bases fit TRBD1. The CDR3 spans 15 residues. The germline V gene has CDR1 MRHNA and CDR2 SNTAGT. Trimming at V came to 6 bases and at J to 8 bases, leaving 14 bases not matched to a gene. The CDR3 bases are TGTGCCAGCAGCCCTTCGACAGGGGTCCCATCAGGCTACACCTTC. It translates to CASSPSTGVPSGYTF.

The chain combines TRBV7-2 with TRBJ1-5; no firm D call. The germline gives CDR1 SGHTA, CDR2 FQGNSA. This CDR3 is 14 amino acids long. V dropped 5 bases and J dropped 10 bases, with 18 bases sitting between them. CDR3 bases: TGTGCCAGCAGCCCCGATATTGGAATCAGCCCCCAGCATTTT. Encoded protein: CASSPDIGISPQHF. Together with reference TRBV7-2 and TRBJ1-5, the CDR3 gives the full variable domain: GAGVSQSPSNKVTEKGKDVELRCDPISGHTALYWYRQSLGQGLEFLIYFQGNSAPDKSGLPSDRFSAERTGGSVSTLTIQRTQQEDSAVYLCASSPDIGISPQHFGDGTRLSIL.

The rearrangement links TRBV11-2 to TRBJ1-5; D uncertain. V lost 2 bases and J 3 bases, leaving 2 bases between the germline ends. CDR1 and CDR2 from the germline V gene are SGHAT and FQNNGV. The CDR3 runs 12 residues. The CDR3 is CASSLTNQPQHF. CDR3 coding DNA: TGTGCCAGCAGCTTAACCAATCAGCCCCAGCATTTT.

The V call is TRBV9, the J call TRBJ2-1; 7 bases are a match to TRBD1. Germline assignment: CDR1 SGDLS and CDR2 YYNGEE. This CDR3 has 17 amino acids. Trimming took 0 bases from V and 0 from J; bases not matched to a gene: 6. The DNA for the CDR3 is TGTGCCAGCAGCGTAGATTTGTGGGACAGCTCCTACAATGAGCAGTTCTTC. Its translation: CASSVDLWDSSYNEQFF.

The chain links TRBV6-6 to TRBJ1-5; 7 bases map to TRBD1. V shed 7 bases, J shed 9 bases, and the junction held 18 bases outside the gene matches. The CDR3 has 16 amino acids. Looked up from germline, CDR1 is MNHNY and CDR2 is SVGAGI (reference sequence). The CDR3 spells CASIPSIRGLGGPQHF. The CDR3 DNA reads TGTGCCAGCATCCCATCAATAAGGGGGCTCGGGGGGCCCCAGCATTTT.

The chain carries TRBV4-1 and TRBJ2-7, with D uncertain. The germline gives CDR1 MGHRA, CDR2 YSYEKL. Between the trimmed V and J ends, which lost 4 bases and 3 bases, there was a span of 10 bases. CDR3 size: 13 residues. The CDR3 loop is CASSPLTGYEQYF. Written as DNA, the CDR3 is TGCGCCAGCAGCCCGTTGACCGGCTACGAGCAGTACTTC.

The chain has TRBV7-9 and TRBJ2-5, with D unresolved. Judging by the DNA end, TRBJ2-7 fits better; the J call may be wrong. Germline loops: CDR1 SEHNR, CDR2 FQNEAQ (reference sequence). The CDR3 has 13 residues. The CDR3 region has the DNA TGTGCCAGCAGCTTAACCCCAGGTGCCGAGCAGTACTTC. Its protein product is CASSLTPGAEQYF.

The chain uses TRBV7-9 and TRBJ1-4; 7 positions agree with TRBD1. Germline-derived CDR1 and CDR2 are SEHNR and FQNEAQ (reference sequence). Trimming cost V 5 bases and J 5 bases; bases outside gene matches: 11. There are 16 residues in the CDR3. The CDR3 coding sequence is TGTGCCAGCAGCCAACCGACAGGGATTGAAAATGAAAAACTGTTTTTT. It specifies CASSQPTGIENEKLFF.

This chain links TRBV27 with TRBJ2-3; possible D gene TRBD1, 6 bases. The ends were cut back, 7 bases at V and 2 bases at J, with 16 bases in the middle. Per germline, CDR1 MNHEY and CDR2 SMNVEV (reference sequence). CDR3 size: 15 residues. The DNA for the CDR3 is TGTGCCAGCAATCAACAGGGTTCTTTCACAGATACGCAGTATTTT. Its protein is CASNQQGSFTDTQYF.

The sample holds a few counts of this clone. This chain uses TRBV7-9 with TRBJ2-3; D possibly corresponds to TRBD2 (6 bases). Germline values: CDR1 SEHNR, CDR2 FQNEAQ (reference sequence). Between the trimmed V and J ends, which lost 5 bases and 6 bases, there was a span of 9 bases. The CDR3 covers 12 residues. CDR3 in amino acids: CASSRGADTQYF. CDR3 DNA: TGTGCCAGCAGCCGCGGGGCGGATACGCAGTATTTT. Using reference TRBV7-9 and TRBJ2-3 for the parts outside the CDR3, the full variable domain is DTGVSQNPRHKITKRGQNVTFRCDPISEHNRLYWYRQTLGQGPEFLTYFQNEAQLEKSRLLSDRFSAERPKGSFSTLEIQRTEQGDSAMYLCASSRGADTQYFGPGTRLTVL.

On this clone itself: Other nucleotide sequences from this sample produce the same CDR3. This chain connects TRBV5-6 to TRBJ2-7; possibly TRBD2 for D (5 bases). Trimming removed 0 bases at V and 4 bases at J, with 5 bases between. In germline, CDR1 is SGHDT, CDR2 YYEEEE. The CDR3 sequence is 12 residues long. The CDR3 loop is CASSLGGYEQYF. The CDR3 DNA reads TGTGCCAGCAGCTTGGGAGGGTACGAGCAGTACTTC.

The CDR3 bases are TGCGCCAGCAGCCCCGGGGGGGAGACCCAGTACTTC. Translation gives CASSPGGETQYF. The chain uses TRBV4-1 and TRBJ2-5; TRBD2 matches 7 bases. The CDR3 runs to 12 residues. Germline values: CDR1 MGHRA, CDR2 YSYEKL. Germline trimming cut 4 bases from V and 5 bases from J; bases unmatched to any gene: 1.

The chain has TRBV2 and TRBJ1-3; no clear D gene. Trimming removed 11 bases from V and 0 bases from J, with 14 bases in between. Germline V gene data show CDR1 as SNHLY and CDR2 as FYNNEI. This CDR3 has 14 amino acids. CDR3 bases: TGTGCCGTTCTTAAGTTCGCCTCTGGAAACACCATATATTTT. Protein product: CAVLKFASGNTIYF.

This chain links TRBV7-6 with TRBJ1-5; 9 nucleotides agree with TRBD1. This CDR3 comprises 15 residues. CDR1 is SGHVS, CDR2 FNYEAQ, per germline. J lost 5 bases, V lost 2 bases, and 4 bases had no gene match. The CDR3 region is CASSLRWDRDQPQHF. The DNA for the CDR3 is TGTGCCAGCAGCTTAAGGTGGGACAGGGATCAGCCCCAGCATTTT.

The gene calls are TRBV7-9 and TRBJ1-5; D perhaps matches TRBD1 (5 bases). V lost 3 bases, J lost 0 bases, and 9 bases lay in between. The CDR3 length is 15 residues. Germline assignment: CDR1 SEHNR and CDR2 FQNEAQ (reference sequence). CDR3 loop: CASSLGDFSNQPQHF. In nucleotides, the CDR3 is TGTGCCAGCAGCTTGGGGGATTTTAGCAATCAGCCCCAGCATTTT. The variable domain in full, completed from reference TRBV7-9 and TRBJ1-5, reads DTGVSQNPRHKITKRGQNVTFRCDPISEHNRLYWYRQTLGQGPEFLTYFQNEAQLEKSRLLSDRFSAERPKGSFSTLEIQRTEQGDSAMYLCASSLGDFSNQPQHFGDGTRLSIL.

Remarks on this clone: Within the sample, other DNA sequences also encode this same CDR3. The chain combines TRBV29-1 with TRBJ1-4; D might be TRBD1 (5 bases). Trimming took 6 bases from V and 4 from J, leaving 18 bases between them. CDR1 and CDR2 (germline): SQVTM, ANQGSEA. The CDR3 covers 15 residues. The CDR3 here is CSVEERGSDNEKLFF. Written as DNA, the CDR3 is TGCAGCGTCGAGGAACGGGGCTCGGATAATGAAAAACTGTTTTTT.

The chain is built from TRBV27 and TRBJ1-5, with D tentatively TRBD1 (5 bases). Germline V gives CDR1 MNHEY, CDR2 SMNVEV (reference sequence). This CDR3 has 14 residues. The V and J ends lost 3 bases and 4 bases respectively, with 10 bases between them. DNA for the CDR3: TGTGCCAGCAGTTTCGGGGGGAGAAATCAGCCCCAGCATTTT. It specifies CASSFGGRNQPQHF.

The table lists this clone with a few counts. The rearrangement joins TRBV21-1 to TRBJ2-7; the DNA was not compared with TRBD1, the D call given in the table. TRBV21-1 is classified as a pseudogene. This CDR3 contains 16 residues. CDR3 nucleotide sequence: TGTGCCAGCAGCAAGGATCATCGGGACAGTTTGTACGAGCAGTACTTC. This sequence encodes CASSKDHRDSLYEQYF.

The chain combines TRBV4-3 with TRBJ2-1; D unresolved. From germline, CDR1 is LGHNA and CDR2 YSLEER. V shed 4 bases and J shed 2 bases, with 12 bases lying between them. The CDR3 runs 15 residues. The CDR3 here is CASSPSGLPYNEQFF. The CDR3 DNA follows: TGCGCCAGCAGCCCCTCCGGGTTACCCTACAATGAGCAGTTCTTC.

The V gene is TRBV9, the J gene TRBJ2-2; perhaps D is TRBD1 or TRBD2 (6 bases each). CDR1 is SGDLS, CDR2 YYNGEE, per germline. The CDR3 extends over 13 amino acids. V was cut by 3 bases and J by 10 bases, with 13 bases left in between. The CDR3 loop reads CASSDTRGVELFF. DNA of the CDR3: TGTGCCAGCAGCGACACTAGGGGGGTGGAGCTGTTTTTT.

This clone has only one observation. The chain employs TRBV7-8 and TRBJ1-1; a possible D gene is TRBD1 (6 bases). CDR1 and CDR2 from the germline V gene are SGHVS and FQNEAQ. With 3 bases removed from V and 4 bases from J, the gap between germline ends came to 9 bases. This CDR3 has 13 amino acids. CDR3 loop: CASSLGTLTEAFF. CDR3 DNA sequence: TGTGCCAGCAGCTTGGGGACACTCACTGAAGCTTTCTTT.